This record covers a single T cell receptor beta chain. Which antigen it targets is not known. Per-base qualities were not stored, and no clone one base away is much larger. From the cysteine up to the phenylalanine, the CDR3 has a length of 14 residues. Only the CDR3 region is kept as DNA, spanning 42 bases read in frame from base 1. V was cut back by 4 bases and J by 0 bases, leaving a gap of 11 bases between them. From the germline V gene, CDR1 is SGHRS and CDR2 is YFSETQ. The data are from a study of blood T cell repertoires in COVID-19 (dated by TCRdb to 2020 to 2022). With respect to the entire study: The collaborator samples originated in the United States, Italy and Spain and spanned the acute and convalescent phases of COVID-19. Samples were obtained from the ongoing ImmuneRACE study (first 160 participants) and from 950 to 1,500 subjects provided by 6 global collaborators. The dataset comprised deeply sampled blood TCRbeta repertoires from subjects exposed to, actively infected with, or recovered from COVID-19. The repertoires were made available in a free public database intended to serve as a resource for research on the immune response to SARS-CoV-2. Sample metadata almost always included a de-identified subject ID, COVID-19 status, age in years and sex. The material from the prospective study consisted of cDNA or gDNA derived from T cells, B-cell-depleted T cells, or PBMCs. Where HLA class I and class II types were available, the types were taken from metadata supplied by the sample provider, not from assay-based typing. Summary of the overall study and its limitations: Clinical and demographic metadata were provided uncurated, with the amount varying by source and participant.

TCRbeta CDR3 regions were amplified from genomic DNA using the immunoSEQ Assay, a bias-controlled multiplex PCR. As for how the authors treated the data: The number of nucleated cells in each sample was estimated by amplification of reference gene primers within the assay. To quantify the absolute abundance of each unique TCRbeta CDR3 rearrangement, sequence reads were collapsed and filtered. For each sample, productive Simpson clonality was calculated by taking the square root of Simpson's diversity index across productive rearrangements. In TCRdb, the immuneACCESS table is reduced to in-frame sequences with V and J assigned. These tables do not hold every clone; where another copy was compared, an unresolved V gene accounts for under half, and the others remain unexplained. Clone size and V and J calls were adopted from that table, with D and trimming inferred from the DNA. The sample contains 140,000 to 150,000 clones, approximately 87% of them found a single time. Of the sample, roughly 1.2% falls within the top ten clones.

Enrolling through a virtual design, the prospective study's participants ranged in age from roughly 18 to 89 years and lived across some 22 United States geographic areas. To assign participants to cohorts, the prospective study relied on clinical history that participants themselves reported in a screening survey and a study questionnaire. In the prospective study, mobile phlebotomists collected whole blood, serum and a nasopharyngeal or oropharyngeal swab from each participant. Additional blood draws and questionnaires over an approximately two-month period could optionally be provided by prospective study participants. Before DNA extraction, prospective study blood samples were shipped either frozen or at room temperature.

The sequence was obtained from a woman aged 25-40 years with acute COVID-19. Sequencing was done on a sample of PBMCs or T cells enriched from blood (not recorded which). The chain joins TRBV5-1 to TRBJ2-7, and the D gene may be TRBD2, 6 bases matching. In nucleotides, the sequence is TGCGCCAGCAGCCGGGACGGGAGCTCCTACGAGCAGTACTTC. It encodes CASSRDGSSYEQYF. The variable domain in full, with residues beyond the CDR3 obtained from the reference TRBV5-1 and TRBJ2-7 genes, is KAGVTQTPRYLIKTRGQQVTLSCSPISGHRSVSWYQQTPGQGLQFLFEYFSETQRNKGNFPGRFSGRQFSNSRSEMNVSTLELGDSALYLCASSRDGSSYEQYFGPGTRLTVT.